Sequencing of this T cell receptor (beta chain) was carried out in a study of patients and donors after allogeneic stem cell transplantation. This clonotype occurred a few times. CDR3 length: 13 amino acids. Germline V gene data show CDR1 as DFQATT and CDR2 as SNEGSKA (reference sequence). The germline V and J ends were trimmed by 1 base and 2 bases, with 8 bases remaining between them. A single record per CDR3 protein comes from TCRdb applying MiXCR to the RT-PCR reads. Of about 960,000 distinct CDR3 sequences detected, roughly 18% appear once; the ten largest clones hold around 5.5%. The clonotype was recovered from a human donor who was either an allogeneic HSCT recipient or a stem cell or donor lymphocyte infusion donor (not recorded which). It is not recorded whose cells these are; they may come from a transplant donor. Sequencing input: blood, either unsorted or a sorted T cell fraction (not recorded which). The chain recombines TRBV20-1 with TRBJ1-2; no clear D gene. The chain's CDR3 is CSARGGGNYGYTF. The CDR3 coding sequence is TGCAGTGCTAGAGGTGGTGGCAACTATGGCTACACCTTC.